These 30 T cell receptor beta chains originate from one sample sequenced in a study of cytomegalovirus exposure and HLA in healthy donors (TCRdb year 2017). Receptors were amplified or captured by the immunoSEQ multiplex PCR assay. A mixture of 60 forward primers for TCR Vbeta segments and 13 reverse primers for TCR Jbeta segments was used in the multiplex PCR. TCRdb mirrors the immuneACCESS table, restricted to in-frame sequences. Some clones are absent from its copies; in checked studies, under half trace to an unresolved V gene, and the reason for the others is unknown. The sample table records about 130,000 clones; roughly 70% of these occur just once. In total, the top ten clones hold approximately 7% of the sample. Sequenced material: PBMCs. The source is a man in his forties in good health and CMV-seropositive.

The CDR3 loop reads CASSFLGQPNNSPLHF. The DNA for the CDR3 is TGTGCCAGCAGCTTTTTAGGACAGCCGAATAATTCACCCCTCCACTTT. The chain carries TRBV11-2 and TRBJ1-6; perhaps TRBD1 as D (6 bases). The CDR3 loop spans 16 amino acids. V was pared by 3 bases and J by 5 bases, with 14 bases between. Germline V gives CDR1 SGHAT, CDR2 FQNNGV.

This chain connects TRBV7-9 to TRBJ2-3; 11 nucleotides line up with TRBD2. The CDR3 consists of 16 residues. V was clipped by 1 base and J by 7 bases; unmatched bases: 7. Germline-derived CDR1 and CDR2 are SEHNR and FQNEAQ (reference sequence). The CDR3 DNA reads TGTGCCAGCAGCTTAGGTACTAGCGGGAGAGGGAATACGCAGTATTTT. It yields the protein CASSLGTSGRGNTQYF.

The chain carries TRBV6-5 and TRBJ1-2; tentatively, D is TRBD1 (5 bases). Trimming took off 6 bases at V and 6 bases at J, with 20 bases between the two ends. CDR1 is MNHEY, CDR2 SVGAGI, per germline. This CDR3 spans 15 amino acids. The CDR3 DNA follows: TGTGCCAGCAGCCTTCGGGACCTGACGGGGGATGGCTACACCTTC. This sequence encodes CASSLRDLTGDGYTF.

The rearrangement joins TRBV7-6 to TRBJ1-2; 8 bases are a match to TRBD1. Per the germline V gene, CDR1 is SGHVS and CDR2 is FNYEAQ. V was pared by 5 bases and J by 8 bases, with 7 bases of the junction left unmatched. The CDR3 is 13 amino acids. CDR3 sequence: CASSLTGGGGYTF. DNA for the CDR3: TGTGCCAGCAGCCTAACAGGGGGTGGAGGCTACACCTTC.

The V and J genes are TRBV28 and TRBJ1-5; tentatively, D is TRBD1 (6 bases). Trimming pared 7 bases from V and 2 bases from J, leaving 18 bases between. CDR3 length: 16 amino acids. The germline V gene encodes CDR1 MDHEN and CDR2 SYDVKM. The CDR3: CASTSGGAMGNQPQHF. Here the CDR3 DNA reads TGTGCCAGCACCTCCGGGGGGGCGATGGGCAATCAGCCCCAGCATTTT.

The rearrangement joins TRBV30 to TRBJ1-5; D unclear. Trimming removed 4 bases at V and 0 bases at J, with 10 bases between. The CDR3 runs 14 residues. Germline V lookup: CDR1 GTSNPN, CDR2 SVGIG (reference sequence). CDR3 protein: CAWTSGYSNQPQHF. The CDR3 DNA follows: TGTGCCTGGACCTCCGGGTATAGCAATCAGCCCCAGCATTTT.

The chain recombines TRBV18 with TRBJ1-1; no firm D call. Trimming shortened V by 10 bases and J by 7 bases, and 19 bases separated the two germline ends. Germline CDR1 and CDR2: KGHSH and LQKENI. The CDR3 totals 13 residues. The CDR3 region has the DNA TGTGCCACCCTACCCCGACTGTACAATGAAGCTTTCTTT. Its translation: CATLPRLYNEAFF.

This clone was found a few times. At one of its ends the junction is not consistent with the germline gene, which may arise from a read error. This chain links TRBV10-3 with TRBJ2-3; 7 positions agree with TRBD2. CDR3 size: 15 residues. In germline, CDR1 is ENHRY, CDR2 SYGVKD. The CDR3 sequence: CAISESRLATATQYF. CDR3 sequence (DNA): TGTGCCATCAGTGAGTCCCGACTAGCCACAGCTACGCAGTATTTT.

This rearrangement joins TRBV29-1 to TRBJ1-2; 7 nucleotides line up with TRBD1. The germline CDR1 and CDR2 sequences are SQVTM and ANQGSEA. The V segment lost 2 bases and the J segment 8 bases; nucleotides outside the gene matches: 8. This CDR3 spans 13 amino acids. The CDR3 region has the DNA TGCAGCGTTGAACCAGGGGGAGGAGAGGGCTACACCTTC. This sequence encodes CSVEPGGGEGYTF.

In this sample, this clone turned up a few times. The chain recombines TRBV9 with TRBJ2-3; D gene unclear. The CDR3 has 12 residues. The V end was cut by 0 bases, the J end by 3 bases, with 2 bases between. In germline, CDR1 is SGDLS, CDR2 YYNGEE. In nucleotides, the CDR3 is TGTGCCAGCAGCGTAGCTACAGATACGCAGTATTTT. It specifies CASSVATDTQYF.

V and J are TRBV7-9 and TRBJ1-4, with 8 bases matching TRBD1. CDR1 is SEHNR, CDR2 FQNEAQ, per germline (reference sequence). The V and J ends lost 4 bases and 6 bases, in that order; junction bases with no gene match: 13. This CDR3 region has 17 residues. Here the CDR3 reads CASSSPLRTGRHEKLFF. Here the CDR3 DNA reads TGTGCCAGCAGCTCACCCCTGAGGACAGGGCGGCATGAAAAACTGTTTTTT. Full variable domain (outside the CDR3, taken from reference TRBV7-9 and TRBJ1-4): DTGVSQNPRHKITKRGQNVTFRCDPISEHNRLYWYRQTLGQGPEFLTYFQNEAQLEKSRLLSDRFSAERPKGSFSTLEIQRTEQGDSAMYLCASSSPLRTGRHEKLFFGSGTQLSVL.

The chain has TRBV5-4 and TRBJ2-3, with 7 bases identical to TRBD1. V was clipped by 3 bases and J by 2 bases; unmatched bases: 6. CDR3 length: 15 amino acids. The germline V gene has CDR1 SGHNT and CDR2 YYREEE (reference sequence). The CDR3 coding sequence is TGTGCCAGCAGCTACACAGGGGTCTACACAGATACGCAGTATTTT. This sequence encodes CASSYTGVYTDTQYF.

This clone has only one observation. This rearrangement joins TRBV10-1 to TRBJ2-3, with 13 bases fitting TRBD2. The junction had 8 bases not matched to a gene; V was cut back by 7 bases and J by 4 bases. This CDR3 is 16 amino acids long. CDR1 and CDR2 from the germline V gene are WNHNN and SYGVQD (reference sequence). This CDR3 is CASTPGLAGVSDTQYF. The CDR3 DNA sequence: TGCGCCAGCACCCCAGGACTAGCGGGAGTATCAGATACGCAGTATTTT.

This clone was observed a handful of times. The chain links TRBV27 to TRBJ2-2, with 8 nucleotides matching TRBD2. The CDR3 is made up of 18 amino acids. Looked up from germline, CDR1 is MNHEY and CDR2 is SMNVEV (reference sequence). The ends lost 3 bases at V and 3 bases at J; junction bases unmatched: 12. The CDR3 protein is CASSFFSTGGLDTGELFF. The CDR3 DNA reads TGTGCCAGCAGTTTTTTTTCCACGGGAGGGCTAGACACCGGGGAGCTGTTTTTT.

The J gene is TRBJ2-7, the V gene TRBV9; 10 positions agree with TRBD1. The V and J ends lost 3 bases and 0 bases, in that order; junction bases with no gene match: 3. Per germline, CDR1 SGDLS and CDR2 YYNGEE. The CDR3 length is 15 residues. The CDR3 DNA is TGTGCCAGCAGCGCGGGACAGGGGATCTCCTACGAGCAGTACTTC. The encoded protein is CASSAGQGISYEQYF. The entire variable domain, with the rest obtained from reference TRBV9 and TRBJ2-7, is as follows: DSGVTQTPKHLITATGQRVTLRCSPRSGDLSVYWYQQSLDQGLQFLIQYYNGEERAKGNILERFSAQQFPDLHSELNLSSLELGDSALYFCASSAGQGISYEQYFGPGTRLTVT.

J is TRBJ2-2 and V is TRBV7-9, with D perhaps TRBD1 (5 bases). The CDR3 is 18 residues long. V lost 2 bases and J lost 8, with 24 bases in between. Germline values: CDR1 SEHNR, CDR2 FQNEAQ (reference sequence). The CDR3 region is CASSLQAGNGRFVGELFF. The DNA for the CDR3 is TGTGCCAGCAGCTTACAGGCAGGGAACGGGCGATTCGTGGGGGAGCTGTTTTTT.

This clone appeared a single time. This chain connects TRBV2 to TRBJ1-2; TRBD1 aligns across 8 bases. This CDR3 is 13 amino acids long. Looked up from germline, CDR1 is SNHLY and CDR2 is FYNNEI. V was pared by 4 bases and J by 5 bases, with 3 bases of the junction left unmatched. CDR3 loop: CASSGRTGYGYTF. The CDR3 DNA reads as TGTGCCAGCAGTGGTCGGACAGGGTATGGCTACACCTTC.

V and J are TRBV9 and TRBJ2-7; 9 nucleotides match TRBD2. Germline loops: CDR1 SGDLS, CDR2 YYNGEE. This CDR3 contains 14 residues. The V segment lost 0 bases and the J segment 2 bases; nucleotides outside the gene matches: 0. The CDR3 is CASSVGGGAYEQYF. Here the CDR3 DNA reads TGTGCCAGCAGCGTAGGCGGGGGGGCCTACGAGCAGTACTTC.

The chain recombines TRBV7-9 with TRBJ2-1, with 10 positions matching TRBD1. Germline values: CDR1 SEHNR, CDR2 FQNEAQ (reference sequence). The CDR3 has 17 residues. Unmatched junction bases numbered 9, after V lost 5 bases and J lost 2 bases. The CDR3 DNA reads as TGTGCCAGCAGCCGCGACAGGGGGCGCGACCCCTACAATGAGCAGTTCTTC. It translates to CASSRDRGRDPYNEQFF. The entire variable domain, with the rest obtained from reference TRBV7-9 and TRBJ2-1, is as follows: DTGVSQNPRHKITKRGQNVTFRCDPISEHNRLYWYRQTLGQGPEFLTYFQNEAQLEKSRLLSDRFSAERPKGSFSTLEIQRTEQGDSAMYLCASSRDRGRDPYNEQFFGPGTRLTVL.

V and J are TRBV27 and TRBJ2-5; tentative D call: TRBD2 (6 bases). The J call may be in error: the DNA end matches TRBJ2-7 better. CDR3 length: 14 residues. CDR1 and CDR2 (germline): MNHEY, SMNVEV (reference sequence). This CDR3 is CASSLSGGTYEQYF. DNA for the CDR3: TGTGCCAGCAGTTTAAGCGGCGGGACCTACGAGCAGTACTTC.

The V call is TRBV27, the J call TRBJ2-2, with 14 bases lining up with TRBD2. J was trimmed by 6 bases and V by 4 bases; bases with no gene match: 7. The CDR3 contains 17 residues. From germline, CDR1 is MNHEY and CDR2 SMNVEV (reference sequence). The CDR3 here is CASSSPGLAGDSGELFF. The CDR3 DNA reads as TGTGCCAGCAGTTCCCCGGGACTAGCGGGAGATTCCGGGGAGCTGTTTTTT.

The chain employs TRBV11-3 and TRBJ2-3, with 8 bases matching TRBD2. Germline V gene lookup returns CDR1 SGHNT and CDR2 YENEEA. V trimming: 5 bases; J trimming: 5 bases; junction bases outside the gene matches: 12. This CDR3 spans 16 amino acids. The CDR3 region is CASSPAHGGGIDTQYF. Here the CDR3 DNA reads TGTGCCAGCAGCCCTGCCCACGGGGGGGGAATAGATACGCAGTATTTT.

This clone turned up a few times. The CDR3 nucleotides are TGTGCCACCAGCCGAAACGCAGGGGACTATGGCTACACCTTC. It encodes CATSRNAGDYGYTF. The chain carries TRBV15 and TRBJ1-2; TRBD1 is a possible D gene (6 bases). CDR3 length: 14 amino acids. CDR1 and CDR2 (germline): LNHNV, YYDKDF (reference sequence). Trimming removed 5 bases from V and 3 bases from J, with 13 bases in between.

The gene calls are TRBV6-6 and TRBJ2-7, with unresolved D. The CDR3 is 13 residues long. CDR1 and CDR2 from the germline V gene are MNHNY and SVGAGI (reference sequence). V was trimmed by 2 bases and J by 11 bases, leaving 16 bases between them. This chain's CDR3 is CASSYKRPEGKYF. Here the CDR3 DNA reads TGTGCCAGCAGTTACAAGAGGCCCGAAGGTAAGTACTTC.

In its sample, this clone was seen a few times. Distinct nucleotide sequences in the sample also encode this CDR3. The chain has TRBV11-3 and TRBJ1-3; weak D call: TRBD1 (5 bases). The length of the CDR3 is 15 residues. With 3 bases removed from V and 0 bases from J, the gap between germline ends came to 9 bases. Per the germline V gene, CDR1 is SGHNT and CDR2 is YENEEA. CDR3 bases: TGTGCCAGCAGCTTCGACAGCTCCTCTGGAAACACCATATATTTT. Translating it yields CASSFDSSSGNTIYF. Looking up the rest from reference TRBV11-3 and TRBJ1-3 gives the full variable domain: EAGVVQSPRYKIIEKKQPVAFWCNPISGHNTLYWYLQNLGQGPELLIRYENEEAVDDSQLPKDRFSAERLKGVDSTLKIQPAELGDSAVYLCASSFDSSSGNTIYFGEGSWLTVV.

The V call is TRBV15, the J call TRBJ1-3; 7 bases map to TRBD1. V trimming: 3 bases; J trimming: 4 bases; junction bases outside the gene matches: 6. The CDR3 sequence is 15 residues long. CDR1 is LNHNV, CDR2 YYDKDF, per germline (reference sequence). The CDR3 sequence: CATSRDRLKGNTIYF. CDR3 nucleotide sequence: TGTGCCACCAGCAGGGACAGGTTGAAAGGAAACACCATATATTTT.

This chain connects TRBV7-9 to TRBJ2-1; 8 bases align to TRBD1. The germline gives CDR1 SEHNR, CDR2 FQNEAQ (reference sequence). The CDR3 runs 15 residues. The V and J ends lost 5 bases and 2 bases, in that order; junction bases with no gene match: 5. This CDR3 is CASSLGTGPYNEQFF. The CDR3 DNA follows: TGTGCCAGCAGCCTAGGGACAGGCCCCTACAATGAGCAGTTCTTC.

The CDR3 loop is CASSLWARGRTPNYGYTF. CDR3 DNA sequence: TGTGCCAGCAGTTTATGGGCCAGGGGGCGAACTCCCAACTATGGCTACACCTTC. The J gene is TRBJ1-2, the V gene TRBV27; TRBD1 aligns across 8 bases. Looked up from germline, CDR1 is MNHEY and CDR2 is SMNVEV (reference sequence). After removal of 1 base from V and 2 bases from J, the junction contained 12 bases not matched to a gene. The CDR3 is 18 residues long.

This chain links TRBV10-3 with TRBJ1-1; D perhaps matches TRBD1 (6 bases). CDR3 size: 17 residues. Looked up from germline, CDR1 is ENHRY and CDR2 is SYGVKD. V was clipped by 1 base and J by 2 bases, with 17 bases between them. CDR3 sequence (DNA): TGTGCCATCAGTGAGTGGGGGGGGGCGACGGGTAACACTGAAGCTTTCTTT. Protein: CAISEWGGATGNTEAFF.

The chain combines TRBV6-1 with TRBJ1-6, with D possibly being TRBD1 (5 bases). Germline V gives CDR1 MNHNS, CDR2 SASEGT. Trimming pared 4 bases from V and 9 bases from J, leaving 13 bases between. The CDR3 loop spans 14 amino acids. The chain's CDR3 is CASSAVQGSSPLHF. In DNA form, the CDR3 reads TGTGCCAGCAGTGCTGTCCAGGGATCTTCACCCCTCCACTTT.